This T cell receptor beta chain was documented in a study of molecular identifiers for immune sequencing clone quantification. At the level of the study: Five portions were made in replicates from RNA of roughly 20,000 or 100,000 naive CD8 cells, and four underwent sequencing.

Making the bulk TCR libraries relied on previously described methods and listed TCR primers. MiXCR, applied by TCRdb to the PCR reads, yields one record per CDR3 protein. The sample has about 640,000 distinct CDR3 sequences, 15% to 20% seen once; the top ten hold around 0.86%. Isolation of naive CD8 T cells was achieved by sorting on a CD8+CD4-CCR7+CD45RA+ phenotype. The sample was naive CD8+ T cells from blood, with Jurkat cell RNA spiked in. Subset denoted: FACS-sorted CD8+CD4-CCR7+CD45RA+ naive T cells. This TCR was sampled from a human donor in good health. Some libraries in this study had Jurkat cell RNA spiked in.

The CDR3 DNA reads TGTGCCAGCAGTCACGGGGGGATAGAGACCCAGTACTTC. This translates into CASSHGGIETQYF. This chain links TRBV27 with TRBJ2-5; 7 bases are a match to TRBD2. V was pared by 5 bases and J by 4 bases, with 4 bases of the junction left unmatched. Germline lookup yields CDR1 MNHEY and CDR2 SMNVEV (reference sequence). This CDR3 has 13 residues.